Listed below are T cell receptor beta chains from one sample, sequenced in a study of CD4+ T cells in melanoma. TCRdb keeps only in-frame clones here, not all; method: immunoSEQ multiplex PCR. The data show thousands of clones, just over 65% seen once. The source material was cells from a culture (not recorded whether cultured in vitro). Source of these receptors: a human donor with melanoma. Both conserved end residues are part of each CDR3. The D gene is left open where the match is weak. Clone size is stated in some rows and not others, as once, few, many or a class when expanded.

V gene	clone size	J gene	D gene	CDR3 protein	CDR3 DNA
TRBV3-1/TRBV3-2	.	TRBJ2-6	.	CASSHRTLAGANVLTF	TGTGCCAGCAGCCATCGGACCCTGGCTGGGGCCAACGTCCTGACTTTC
TRBV27	few	TRBJ1-2	.	CASSSPSGGSYGYTF	TGTGCCAGCAGTTCCCCGTCGGGCGGCTCTTATGGCTACACCTTC
TRBV28	.	TRBJ1-2	.	CASSGEGYGYTF	TGTGCCAGTTCTGGGGAAGGCTATGGCTACACCTTC
TRBV18	.	TRBJ1-3	.	CASSPGAQGGNTIYF	TGTGCCAGCTCACCCGGAGCACAGGGTGGAAACACCATATATTTT
TRBV4-3	.	TRBJ1-4	.	CASSQGVANEKLFF	TGCGCCAGCAGCCAAGGGGTGGCTAATGAAAAACTGTTTTTT
TRBV7-9	.	TRBJ1-1	.	CASSLAHRAEAFF	TGTGCCAGCAGCTTAGCGCACAGGGCTGAAGCTTTCTTT
TRBV28	.	TRBJ1-1	.	CASRTPDRGAEAFF	TGTGCCAGCAGGACACCTGACCGGGGGGCTGAAGCTTTCTTT
TRBV24-1	large	TRBJ2-1	TRBD1	CATSGFGTGGWEQFF	TGTGCCACCAGTGGTTTCGGGACAGGGGGCTGGGAGCAGTTCTTC
TRBV2	.	TRBJ2-1	.	CASRTWTVRSYNEQFF	TGTGCCAGCAGGACCTGGACAGTTCGCTCCTACAATGAGCAGTTCTTC
TRBV13	.	TRBJ2-7	.	CASSLALAGQEEGQYF	TGTGCCAGCAGCTTAGCTTTAGCGGGACAGGAAGAGGGGCAGTACTTC
TRBV10-3	medium-sized	TRBJ2-7	.	CASWDTPYEQYF	TGTGCCAGCTGGGACACCCCCTACGAGCAGTACTTC
TRBV6-4	medium-sized	TRBJ2-1	TRBD2	CASSGRSLAGGYNEQFF	TGTGCCAGCAGTGGACGTAGCCTAGCGGGGGGGTACAATGAGCAGTTCTTC
TRBV19	few	TRBJ2-7	.	CASRDSYEQYF	TGTGCCAGTAGGGACAGCTACGAGCAGTACTTC
TRBV5-1	few	TRBJ2-7	TRBD2	CASSLPRLPGLQTYEQYF	TGCGCCAGCAGCCTACCCCGGTTGCCGGGACTACAAACCTACGAGCAGTACTTC
TRBV6-5	few	TRBJ1-5	.	CASSYSGAGQPQHF	TGTGCCAGCAGTTACTCTGGGGCGGGTCAGCCCCAGCATTTT
TRBV5-5	.	TRBJ1-1	.	CASSMTGNTEAFF	TGTGCCAGCAGCATGACAGGGAACACTGAAGCTTTCTTT
TRBV5-1	large	TRBJ2-3	TRBD2	CASSFDLAGTGDTQYF	TGCGCCAGCAGCTTTGACCTAGCGGGGACTGGAGATACGCAGTATTTT
TRBV19	.	TRBJ1-5	.	CASSRGAPPLGNQPQHF	TGTGCCAGTAGTAGGGGGGCTCCTCCTTTGGGCAATCAGCCCCAGCATTTT
TRBV2	.	TRBJ2-3	TRBD2	CASLSLAGEADTQYF	TGTGCCAGCTTAAGTCTAGCGGGGGAAGCAGATACGCAGTATTTT
TRBV27	few	TRBJ2-7	.	CASRDVHEQYF	TGTGCCAGCAGAGACGTTCACGAGCAGTACTTC
TRBV25-1	.	TRBJ1-2	TRBD1	CASSGGLQGGYGYTF	TGTGCCAGCTCTGGGGGCCTACAGGGGGGCTATGGCTACACCTTC
TRBV9	.	TRBJ1-6	TRBD1	CASSPGQGKDSPLHF	TGTGCCAGCAGCCCAGGACAGGGGAAAGATTCACCCCTCCACTTT
TRBV18	.	TRBJ1-1	.	CASSPRAGERYEAFF	TGTGCCAGCTCACCTAGGGCAGGAGAGAGATACGAAGCTTTCTTT
TRBV19	medium-sized	TRBJ1-5	.	CASRSEGSNQPQHF	TGTGCCAGTAGATCAGAGGGAAGCAATCAGCCCCAGCATTTT
TRBV5-6	.	TRBJ1-2	.	CASSLEEENYGYTF	TGTGCCAGCAGCTTGGAGGAGGAAAACTATGGCTACACCTTC
TRBV16	.	TRBJ1-2	TRBD1	CASSQWTGTEDYGYTF	TGTGCCAGCAGCCAATGGACCGGGACAGAAGACTATGGCTACACCTTC
TRBV30	.	TRBJ1-1	.	CAWRPDSTGTEAFF	TGTGCCTGGAGGCCCGACAGTACGGGGACTGAAGCTTTCTTT
TRBV5-4	.	TRBJ1-4	.	CASSLAREREKLFF	TGTGCCAGCAGCTTGGCCCGCGAGCGTGAAAAACTGTTTTTT
TRBV10-2	medium-sized	TRBJ2-7	TRBD2	CASSPGLNSYEQYF	TGCGCCAGCAGCCCGGGACTAAACTCCTACGAGCAGTACTTC
TRBV2	.	TRBJ2-7	.	CASRNRASSLPEQYF	TGTGCCAGCAGAAACAGGGCCAGCAGTTTGCCCGAGCAGTACTTC